The source of this T cell receptor (beta chain) is a study of T cell responses to AZD1222 COVID-19 vaccine. Study-wide background: Both about-4-week and about-12-week second-dose recipients were combined.

This clone appeared a single time. Antigen unknown. Notes on the study in general: Seropositive AZD1222 recipients at baseline numbered only five or six. Most donors were white British, females outnumbered males, and clonal diversity was possibly underestimated.

The CDR3 contains 14 residues. The V gene lost 1 base and the J gene lost 4 bases, with 10 bases spanning the gap. Germline V gene data show CDR1 as SNHLY and CDR2 as FYNNEI. TCRdb's copy holds only in-frame clones and misses some; the assay was immunoSEQ multiplex PCR. The sample includes about 120,000 clones, roughly 88% of them seen just once. The chain employs TRBV2 and TRBJ1-2, with D possibly being TRBD1 (5 bases). Specimen: peripheral blood, collected on day 0 of AZD1222 vaccination. The clonotype comes from an adult in good health. The CDR3 sequence: CASSEDQGSYGYTF. In DNA, the CDR3 is TGTGCCAGCAGTGAAGATCAGGGATCCTATGGCTACACCTTC.